A single sample gave rise to the 17 T cell receptor beta chains below, sequenced in a study of spatial heterogeneity in lung cancer. The study, taken as a whole, reports: How many expanded intratumoral alpha and beta TCRs were present tracked the tumor mutation count, which was a count of nonsynonymous mutations.

The antigens for these receptors are not known. Time point reported: sample taken at primary tumor resection. One entry per CDR3 protein, called by TCRdb with MiXCR from the 5' RACE reads. There are 18,000 or so distinct CDR3 sequences in the sample; 9.5% to 10% occur only once, and 20% to 25% lies in the top ten. The material was lung tumor tissue, obtained at surgery. Every receptor here comes from a female donor with early-stage non-small cell lung cancer.

This clonotype was found many times. The library was built for alpha chains, so this beta chain is an off-target read and its size means little. V is TRBV5-6 and J is TRBJ2-5, with D maybe TRBD2 (7 bases). There are 13 residues in the CDR3. Per germline, CDR1 SGHDT and CDR2 YYEEEE. Trimming took off 9 bases at V and 1 base at J, with 13 bases between the two ends. The CDR3: CATGGGGQETQYF. The DNA of the CDR3 is TGTGCCACCGGGGGCGGGGGCCAAGAGACCCAGTACTTC. The whole variable domain, filled in from reference TRBV5-6 and TRBJ2-5, reads DAGVTQSPTHLIKTRGQQVTLRCSPKSGHDTVSWYQQALGQGPQFIFQYYEEEERQRGNFPDRFSGHQFPNYSSELNVNALLLGDSALYLCATGGGGQETQYFGPGTRLLVL.

This clonotype occurred many times. This beta chain is off target for a library built for alpha chains, so its abundance means little. The chain links TRBV5-1 to TRBJ1-2, with 7 bases lining up with TRBD1. Germline CDR1 and CDR2: SGHRS and YFSETQ. Losses at the gene ends were 1 base for V and 3 bases for J; bases not matched to a gene: 3. This CDR3 region has 14 residues. The CDR3 sequence: CASSLKGADYGYTF. The CDR3 DNA reads as TGCGCCAGCAGCTTGAAGGGGGCGGACTATGGCTACACCTTC.

Ten or more counts support this clonotype. The library was built for alpha chains, so this beta chain is an off-target read and its size means little. The V gene is TRBV5-1, the J gene TRBJ2-7; the match to TRBD2 covers 12 bases. The CDR3 is 15 amino acids. The V gene's germline CDR1 is SGHRS and CDR2 YFSETQ. Unmatched junction bases numbered 9, after V lost 4 bases and J lost 7 bases. The DNA for the CDR3 is TGCGCCAGCAGCGCGGGACTAGCGGGTTTCGGGGAGCAGTACTTC. As protein: CASSAGLAGFGEQYF.

This clonotype has ten or more counts. This beta chain is an off-target read within a library intended for alpha chains, so its frequency means little. The rearrangement links TRBV20-1 to TRBJ2-7; the D gene is possibly TRBD1 (6 bases). The germline V gene encodes CDR1 DFQATT and CDR2 SNEGSKA (reference sequence). V was pared by 6 bases and J by 0 bases, with 15 bases between. CDR3 length equals 14 residues. CDR3 sequence: CSAPAWDNSYEQYF. The CDR3 nucleotides are TGCAGTGCCCCGGCGTGGGACAACTCCTACGAGCAGTACTTC.

This clonotype was counted ten times or more. A library prepared for alpha chains yielded this beta chain as an off-target read; its size is of little meaning. The V and J genes are TRBV7-2 and TRBJ1-4; no definite D call. Germline V gene sequence: CDR1 SGHTA, CDR2 FQGNSA. The CDR3 has 15 amino acids. V was clipped by 2 bases and J by 3 bases, with 10 bases between them. The DNA of the CDR3 is TGTGCCAGCAGCTTAAAGGGCACGGCTAATGAAAAACTGTTTTTT. Its protein product is CASSLKGTANEKLFF.

Sample share makes this clonotype medium-sized (0.01 to 0.1%). This beta chain lies outside the target of a library built for alpha chains; its clone size means little. The J gene is TRBJ2-3, the V gene TRBV4-1; the D gene is possibly TRBD2 (6 bases). The CDR3 extends over 13 amino acids. From germline, CDR1 is MGHRA and CDR2 YSYEKL. The germline V and J ends were trimmed by 4 bases and 4 bases, with 9 bases remaining between them. This CDR3 reads CASSPPGADTQYF. Written as DNA, the CDR3 is TGCGCCAGCAGCCCCCCGGGGGCAGATACGCAGTATTTT.

In this sample, this clonotype turned up a few times. Within a library made for alpha chains, this beta chain is off target, and its count is uninformative. The chain is built from TRBV6-5 and TRBJ2-1; 7 bases are a match to TRBD2. J lost 2 bases, V lost 5 bases, and 6 bases had no gene match. The CDR3 is 15 amino acids. Germline CDR1 and CDR2: MNHEY and SVGAGI. The CDR3 is CASSTSSGPYNEQFF. The DNA for the CDR3 is TGTGCCAGCAGTACGTCTAGCGGTCCCTACAATGAGCAGTTCTTC.

This clonotype was counted at least ten times. As an off-target read in a library built for alpha chains, this beta chain has a frequency of little significance. The chain couples TRBV18 to TRBJ2-5; D may match TRBD1 or TRBD2 (5 bases each). CDR3 length: 15 residues. With 0 bases removed from V and 5 bases from J, the gap between germline ends came to 13 bases. Germline CDR1 reads KGHSH; CDR2 reads LQKENI. This CDR3 reads CASSPPSGAIETQYF. The CDR3 bases are TGTGCCAGCTCACCACCCTCCGGGGCAATCGAGACCCAGTACTTC.

On this clonotype: This beta chain lies outside the target of a library built for alpha chains; its clone size means little. The chain carries TRBV9 and TRBJ2-2; 12 bases map to TRBD2. Germline V gene sequence: CDR1 SGDLS, CDR2 YYNGEE. The CDR3 sequence is 17 residues long. The ends lost 1 base at V and 3 bases at J; junction bases unmatched: 4. In nucleotides, the CDR3 is TGTGCCAGCAGCGTACTCCTAGCGGGGGGGCACACCGGGGAGCTGTTTTTT. This translates into CASSVLLAGGHTGELFF.

For this clonotype: Since the library was made to target alpha chains, this beta chain is a stray read and its abundance is not meaningful. CDR3 coding DNA: TGTGCCAGCAGCGGGGGGAGGACCGGGGAGCTGTTTTTT. The encoded protein is CASSGGRTGELFF. The chain combines TRBV6-1 with TRBJ2-2, with TRBD2 matching 7 bases. Germline assignment: CDR1 MNHNS and CDR2 SASEGT. With V trimmed by 6 bases and J by 5 bases, 3 bases remained unmatched. The CDR3 runs 13 residues.

This clonotype has ten or more counts. The size of this beta chain means little, since it is a stray read in a library made for alpha chains. This chain uses TRBV7-2 with TRBJ1-3; the D gene is possibly TRBD1 (5 bases). There are 15 residues in the CDR3. Germline CDR1 SGHTA, CDR2 FQGNSA. V was cut by 0 bases and J by 6 bases, with 12 bases left in between. DNA of the CDR3: TGTGCCAGCAGCTTAGCTGCAGGGCGAGAAAACACCATATATTTT. This encodes CASSLAAGRENTIYF.

This clonotype was seen ten or more times. This beta chain is an unintended read in a library built for alpha chains; its size means little. The V and J genes are TRBV2 and TRBJ2-4; D remains ambiguous. The germline V and J ends were trimmed by 3 bases and 8 bases, with 11 bases remaining between them. There are 13 residues in the CDR3. Germline V lookup: CDR1 SNHLY, CDR2 FYNNEI. CDR3 sequence reads: CASSDEPHDIQYF. CDR3 in DNA: TGTGCCAGCAGTGACGAGCCCCATGACATTCAGTACTTC. Supplemented by reference TRBV2 and TRBJ2-4, the full variable domain reads EPEVTQTPSHQVTQMGQEVILRCVPISNHLYFYWYRQILGQKVEFLVSFYNNEISEKSEIFDDQFSVERPDGSNFTLKIRSTKLEDSAMYFCASSDEPHDIQYFGAGTRLSVL.

This clonotype was recorded a few times. This beta chain is an off-target read within a library intended for alpha chains, so its frequency means little. The rearrangement joins TRBV7-9 to TRBJ2-1; D is unresolved. Germline assignment: CDR1 SEHNR and CDR2 FQNEAQ (reference sequence). The CDR3 runs 16 residues. Trimming shortened V by 4 bases and J by 2 bases, and 15 bases separated the two germline ends. The CDR3 DNA reads as TGTGCCAGCAGCTCAGACCCCCCCGTTACCTACAATGAGCAGTTCTTC. This gives the protein CASSSDPPVTYNEQFF.

This clonotype rates as medium-sized. In a library made to pick up alpha chains, this beta chain is a stray read with a size that means little. V usage is TRBV11-2 and J usage is TRBJ1-5; no clear D gene. V lost 3 bases and J 6 bases, leaving 9 bases between the germline ends. CDR1 and CDR2 (germline): SGHAT, FQNNGV. The CDR3 length is 13 residues. The CDR3 DNA sequence: TGTGCCAGCAGCTTGGGTAAGGGTCAGCCCCAGCATTTT. Translation: CASSLGKGQPQHF.

This clonotype is termed medium-sized. The library was designed around alpha chains, so this beta chain is a stray read whose abundance carries little weight. The CDR3 region has the DNA TGTGCCAGCAGCGAGGACGCCGGTGAAAAACTGTTTTTT. Protein sequence: CASSEDAGEKLFF. This chain joins TRBV11-3 and TRBJ1-4; no clear D. The CDR3 sequence is 13 residues long. Trimming removed 5 bases from V and 7 bases from J, with 11 bases in between. Germline CDR1 is SGHNT and CDR2 is YENEEA. The complete variable domain, with remaining parts taken from reference TRBV11-3 and TRBJ1-4, reads EAGVVQSPRYKIIEKKQPVAFWCNPISGHNTLYWYLQNLGQGPELLIRYENEEAVDDSQLPKDRFSAERLKGVDSTLKIQPAELGDSAVYLCASSEDAGEKLFFGSGTQLSVL.

This clonotype was observed at least ten times. A library made for alpha chains picked up this beta chain off target, so its size means little. V is TRBV7-3 and J is TRBJ2-3; 8 nucleotides align to TRBD2. V lost 2 bases to trimming and J lost 6 bases; unmatched junction nucleotides: 7. This CDR3 is built from 15 residues. Germline V gene sequence: CDR1 SGHTA, CDR2 FQGTGA. The chain's CDR3 is CASSLSGGAYDTQYF. As DNA, the CDR3 is TGTGCCAGCAGCTTATCCGGGGGGGCCTACGATACGCAGTATTTT.

At least ten counts were recorded for this clonotype. Because this beta chain is a stray read in a library intended to capture alpha chains, its abundance should not be given much weight. V gene TRBV6-1 combines with J gene TRBJ1-2, with TRBD1 matching 7 bases. V shed 0 bases, J shed 3 bases, and the junction held 4 bases outside the gene matches. The V gene's germline CDR1 is MNHNS and CDR2 SASEGT. This CDR3 spans 15 amino acids. This CDR3 is CASSEAAQGDYGYTF. The CDR3 DNA is TGTGCCAGCAGTGAAGCGGCCCAGGGGGACTATGGCTACACCTTC.